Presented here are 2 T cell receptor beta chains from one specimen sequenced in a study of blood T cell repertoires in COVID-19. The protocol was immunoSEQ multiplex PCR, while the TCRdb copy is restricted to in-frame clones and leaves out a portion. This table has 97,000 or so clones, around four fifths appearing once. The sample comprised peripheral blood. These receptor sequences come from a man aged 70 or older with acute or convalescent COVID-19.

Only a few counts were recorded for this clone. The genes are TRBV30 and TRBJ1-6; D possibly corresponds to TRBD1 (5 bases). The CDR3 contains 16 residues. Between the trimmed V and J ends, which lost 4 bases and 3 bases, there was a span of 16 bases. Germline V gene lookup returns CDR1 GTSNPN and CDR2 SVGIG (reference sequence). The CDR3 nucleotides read TGTGCCTGGACTTCCGGGGGAGGGTACTATAATTCACCCCTCCACTTT. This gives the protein CAWTSGGGYYNSPLHF.

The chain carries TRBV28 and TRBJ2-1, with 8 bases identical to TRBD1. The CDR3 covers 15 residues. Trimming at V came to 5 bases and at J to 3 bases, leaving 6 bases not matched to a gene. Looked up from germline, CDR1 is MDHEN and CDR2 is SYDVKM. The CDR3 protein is CASSLRTGNYNEQFF. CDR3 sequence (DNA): TGTGCCAGCAGTCTCAGGACAGGGAACTACAATGAGCAGTTCTTC.